This T cell receptor beta chain was obtained from a study of identical twins. Broader study findings: Diverse VJ usage suggested most zero-insertion clonotypes were not invariant T cells. Abundant cord blood beta clonotypes carried fewer insertions; memory repertoires showed none.

The V and J ends lost 2 bases and 7 bases, in that order; junction bases with no gene match: 4. This CDR3 has 14 amino acids. At least ten counts were recorded for this clonotype. Its specificity is unknown. Unique molecular identifiers were present on the cDNA, and a universal primer site came from template switching. TCRdb processed the 5' RACE reads anew with MiXCR; each CDR3 protein has one entry. The table has approximately 230,000 distinct CDR3 sequences, roughly an eighth seen once. Everyone who donated was a healthy Caucasian. This sequence was found in a woman aged 18-30 years in good health. This chain connects TRBV12-3 or TRBV12-4 to TRBJ2-7; 11 bases fit TRBD2. The sequenced sample consisted of memory (CD45RO+) T cells sorted from blood. CDR3 region: CASSLTSGRREQYF. The CDR3 DNA is TGTGCCAGCAGTTTAACTAGCGGGAGAAGGGAGCAGTACTTC.